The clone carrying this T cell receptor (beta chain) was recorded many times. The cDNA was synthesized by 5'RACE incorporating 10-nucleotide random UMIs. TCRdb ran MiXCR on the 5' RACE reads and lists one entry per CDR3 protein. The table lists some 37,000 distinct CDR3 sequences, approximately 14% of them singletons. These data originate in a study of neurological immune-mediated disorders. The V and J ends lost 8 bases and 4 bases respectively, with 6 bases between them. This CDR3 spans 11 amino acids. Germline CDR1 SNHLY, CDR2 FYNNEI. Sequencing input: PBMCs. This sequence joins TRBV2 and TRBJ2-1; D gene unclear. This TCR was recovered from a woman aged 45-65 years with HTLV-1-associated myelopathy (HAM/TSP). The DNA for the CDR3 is TGTGCCAGCGCACTTTACAATGAGCAGTTCTTC. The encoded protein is CASALYNEQFF.